This TCR beta chain appears in the sequencing data of a study of PD-1 blockade in mismatch repair-deficient tumors. Time point reported: approximately ten-day in vitro stimulation with candidate neoantigen peptide 7. Mismatch repair deficiency was confirmed in all patients, by PCR or immunohistochemistry. Each of 7 or 8 ELISpot-reactive candidate peptides was used for roughly 11-day stimulation. Some clones are missing from TCRdb's copy, which holds only in-frame ones; the method was immunoSEQ multiplex PCR. This table holds more than 7,500 clones, approximately 89% found once. Only a few counts were recorded for this clone. The antigen is unknown. J gave up 2 bases and V 4 bases, and 2 bases lay outside the gene matches. The CDR3 consists of 14 residues. The germline CDR1 and CDR2 sequences are SGHAT and FQNNGV.

The chain combines TRBV11-2 with TRBJ1-2; 9 bases fit TRBD1. The sequence was obtained from an adult with mismatch repair-deficient cancer. Sequencing used cells cultured in vitro, obtained from a patient treated with pembrolizumab. The CDR3 spells CASSSTGGNYGYTF. CDR3 in DNA: TGTGCCAGCAGCTCGACAGGGGGGAACTATGGCTACACCTTC.